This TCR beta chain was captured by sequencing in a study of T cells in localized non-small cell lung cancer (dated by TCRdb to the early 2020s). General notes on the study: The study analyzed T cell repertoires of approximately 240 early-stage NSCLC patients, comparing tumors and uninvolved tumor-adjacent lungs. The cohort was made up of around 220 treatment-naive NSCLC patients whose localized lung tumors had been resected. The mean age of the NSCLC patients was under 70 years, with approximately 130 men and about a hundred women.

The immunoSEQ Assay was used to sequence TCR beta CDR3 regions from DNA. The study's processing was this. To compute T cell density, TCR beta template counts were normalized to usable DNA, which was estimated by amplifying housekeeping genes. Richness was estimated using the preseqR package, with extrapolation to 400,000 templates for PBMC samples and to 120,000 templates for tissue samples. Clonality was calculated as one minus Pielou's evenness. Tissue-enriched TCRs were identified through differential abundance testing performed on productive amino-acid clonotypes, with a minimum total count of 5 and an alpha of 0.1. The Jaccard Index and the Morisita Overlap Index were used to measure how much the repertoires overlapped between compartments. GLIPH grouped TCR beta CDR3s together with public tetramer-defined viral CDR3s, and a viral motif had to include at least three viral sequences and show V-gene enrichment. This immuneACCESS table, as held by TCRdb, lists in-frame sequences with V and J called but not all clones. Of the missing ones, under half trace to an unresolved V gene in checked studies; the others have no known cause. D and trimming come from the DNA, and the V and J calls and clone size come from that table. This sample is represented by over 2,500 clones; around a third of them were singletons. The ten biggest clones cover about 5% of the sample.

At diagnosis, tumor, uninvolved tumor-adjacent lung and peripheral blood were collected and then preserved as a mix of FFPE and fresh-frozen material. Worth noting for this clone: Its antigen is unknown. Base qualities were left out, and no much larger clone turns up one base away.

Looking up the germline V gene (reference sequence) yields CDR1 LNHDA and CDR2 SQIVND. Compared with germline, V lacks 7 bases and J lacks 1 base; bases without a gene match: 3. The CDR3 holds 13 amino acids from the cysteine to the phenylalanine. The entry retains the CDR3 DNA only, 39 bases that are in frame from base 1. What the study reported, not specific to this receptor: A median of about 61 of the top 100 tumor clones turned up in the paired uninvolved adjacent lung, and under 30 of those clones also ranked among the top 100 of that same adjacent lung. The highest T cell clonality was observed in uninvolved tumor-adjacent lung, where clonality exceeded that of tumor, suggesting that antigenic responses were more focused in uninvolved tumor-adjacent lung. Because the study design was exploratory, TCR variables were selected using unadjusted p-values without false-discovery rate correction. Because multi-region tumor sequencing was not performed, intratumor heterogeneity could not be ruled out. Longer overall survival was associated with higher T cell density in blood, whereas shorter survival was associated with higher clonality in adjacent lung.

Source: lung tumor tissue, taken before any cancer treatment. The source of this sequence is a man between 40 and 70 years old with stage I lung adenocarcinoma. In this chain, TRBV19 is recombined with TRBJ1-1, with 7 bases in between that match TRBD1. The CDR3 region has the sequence CASIRTGNTEAFF. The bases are TGTGCCAGTATAAGGACAGGGAACACTGAAGCTTTCTTT.